This T cell receptor (beta chain) was documented in a study of blood T cell repertoires in COVID-19. About the study: The study drew acute and convalescent COVID-19 samples from the United States, Italy and Spain. T cells, B-cell-depleted T cells, or PBMCs supplied cDNA or gDNA.

In the original workflow: Amplification of reference gene primers was used by the study to estimate nucleated cell counts. Profiling relied on immunoSEQ multiplex PCR, and the TCRdb table lists in-frame clones only, not all of them. The V and J calls and clone size come from that table; D and trimming were worked out from the DNA. Of 25,000 to 30,000 clones detected, 75% to 90% appear once; the ten largest clones hold around 30%. The germline CDR1 and CDR2 sequences are SNHLY and FYNNEI. This CDR3 region has 14 residues. The V and J ends lost 4 bases and 7 bases, in that order; junction bases with no gene match: 2. The Seattle patients, enrolled during active infection, were followed longitudinally.

The sample taken for sequencing was peripheral blood. This clonotype originated in a woman older than 75 with COVID-19, enrolled during active disease. This chain connects TRBV2 to TRBJ2-2; 11 bases match TRBD1. This CDR3 is CASSGGQGGGELFF. DNA of the CDR3: TGTGCCAGCAGTGGGGGACAGGGGGGCGGGGAGCTGTTTTTT. Based on the CDR3 plus reference TRBV2 and TRBJ2-2, the full variable domain is EPEVTQTPSHQVTQMGQEVILRCVPISNHLYFYWYRQILGQKVEFLVSFYNNEISEKSEIFDDQFSVERPDGSNFTLKIRSTKLEDSAMYFCASSGGQGGGELFFGEGSRLTVL.